Listed below are T cell receptor beta chains from one sample, sequenced in a study of T cell responses to AZD1222 COVID-19 vaccine. Assay used: immunoSEQ multiplex PCR; TCRdb lists only in-frame clones, some missing. Among around 150,000 clones listed, under 95% were seen once. The sample in question was peripheral blood, obtained on day 0 of AZD1222 vaccination. These receptors were obtained from an adult in good health. Each CDR3 is given with its conserved first and last residue. The D gene is left open where the match is weak.

CDR3 protein	V gene	J gene	D gene
CASSQPGQGAGDTQYF	TRBV14	TRBJ2-3	TRBD1
CASMNTEAFF	TRBV12-3/TRBV12-4	TRBJ1-1	NA
CASRWTGGNSEAFF	TRBV27	TRBJ1-1	TRBD1
CASSFYRQGSYNEQFF	TRBV13	TRBJ2-1	NA
CASRKDTARITGELFF	TRBV7-9	TRBJ2-2	NA
CASSYLNNEQFF	TRBV6-2/TRBV6-3	TRBJ2-1	NA
CSVSPGRLNTEAFF	TRBV29-1	TRBJ1-1	NA
CASSYRTSNQPQHF	TRBV6-5	TRBJ1-5	NA
CASSLGQGFSGNTIYF	TRBV5-1	TRBJ1-3	TRBD1
CASSLGSGIAGYEQYF	TRBV5-5	TRBJ2-7	TRBD2
CASSVDRGTNEKLFF	TRBV9	TRBJ1-4	TRBD1
CASPPGEGEAYGYTF	TRBV19	TRBJ1-2	NA
CAWKDLETANYGYTF	TRBV30	TRBJ1-2	NA
CASGQTGTPNTGELFF	TRBV28	TRBJ2-2	NA
CASSLRRTHNEQFF	TRBV27	TRBJ2-1	NA
CASSLGTPGKEQFF	TRBV7-3	TRBJ2-1	NA
CASSAGAATMGNTEAFF	TRBV2	TRBJ1-1	NA
CASKEGQDNEQFF	TRBV2	TRBJ2-1	NA
CASSQWTGGTDGYTF	TRBV6-4	TRBJ1-2	TRBD1
CASSLKPGLAGGETQYF	TRBV7-3	TRBJ2-5	TRBD2
CASSLGGTGGMAQHF	TRBV28	TRBJ1-5	TRBD1
CASSGAGTGGVVDTQYF	TRBV5-4	TRBJ2-3	TRBD1
CASSMAQGGYTF	TRBV19	TRBJ1-2	NA
CSVSLGTLNEQYF	TRBV29-1	TRBJ2-7	NA
CATSDPGQPNTGELFF	TRBV24-1	TRBJ2-2	TRBD1